The 7 T cell receptor beta chains listed next were all sequenced from one sample in a study of T cells in localized non-small cell lung cancer. Sequenced by immunoSEQ multiplex PCR; TCRdb stores in-frame clones only, minus some. Of some 3,500 clones in the sample, around 24% were seen once. The source was lung tumor tissue, collected before any cancer treatment. Receptor source: a woman aged 40 to 75 with stage I lung adenocarcinoma.

CDR3 DNA: TGTGCCAGTACTTCCACCGGCAATCAGCCCCAGCATTTT. This translates into CASTSTGNQPQHF. The genes are TRBV19 and TRBJ1-5, with D unclear. CDR3 length equals 13 residues. Germline CDR1 LNHDA, CDR2 SQIVND (reference sequence). Trimming left V 7 bases short and J 2 bases short, with 9 bases between.

The J gene is TRBJ1-3, the V gene TRBV6-8, with unresolved D. CDR3 length: 15 amino acids. Trimming took off 3 bases at V and 0 bases at J, with 9 bases between the two ends. Germline assignment: CDR1 MNHGY and CDR2 SAAAGT. The CDR3 spells CASSYRDSSGNTIYF. Written as DNA, the CDR3 is TGTGCCAGCAGTTATAGGGATAGCTCTGGAAACACCATATATTTT.

Only a few counts were recorded for this clone. The rearrangement joins TRBV6-8 to TRBJ2-1, with D perhaps assigned TRBD1 or TRBD2 (5 bases each). The CDR3 covers 15 residues. CDR1 and CDR2 (germline): MNHGY, SAAAGT. V was clipped by 5 bases and J by 6 bases, with 17 bases between them. The CDR3, as DNA: TGTGCCAGCAGTCTATTTAGAGGGGATACCAATGAGCAGTTCTTC. Translated, it gives CASSLFRGDTNEQFF.

By frequency in the sample, this clone is medium-sized (0.01 to 0.1%). V is TRBV11-3 and J is TRBJ2-3, with D unresolved. Trimming cost V 2 bases and J 6 bases, with 21 bases left between them. The CDR3 has 17 amino acids. Looked up from germline, CDR1 is SGHNT and CDR2 is YENEEA. Here the CDR3 reads CASSLLPTPPVFDTQYF. CDR3 nucleotides: TGTGCCAGCAGCTTACTCCCAACACCCCCAGTTTTCGATACGCAGTATTTT.

This clone was observed a handful of times. The rearrangement joins TRBV6-8 to TRBJ1-2; no reliable D call. Per germline, CDR1 MNHGY and CDR2 SAAAGT. The CDR3 runs 13 residues. Trimming took 2 bases from V and 8 from J, leaving 12 bases between them. The CDR3 sequence is CASSYEDLGGYTF. The CDR3 nucleotides are TGTGCCAGCAGTTACGAGGACCTGGGAGGCTACACCTTC.

J is TRBJ1-3 and V is TRBV28; D is unclear. CDR1 MDHEN and CDR2 SYDVKM come from the germline V gene. CDR3 length: 15 residues. V was cut by 2 bases and J by 3 bases, with 11 bases left in between. As DNA, the CDR3 is TGTGCCAGCAGTTTAAGGGTCTTTTATGGAAACACCATATATTTT. It encodes CASSLRVFYGNTIYF.

This clone was recorded at least ten times. The chain carries TRBV11-3 and TRBJ2-5, with 7 bases aligning to TRBD2. CDR1 SGHNT and CDR2 YENEEA come from the germline V gene. This CDR3 region has 14 residues. The V and J ends lost 3 bases and 4 bases, in that order; junction bases with no gene match: 5. In DNA form, the CDR3 reads TGTGCCAGCAGCTTGGGGACTACCCCAGAGACCCAGTACTTC. The encoded protein is CASSLGTTPETQYF.